This TCR beta chain was captured in a study of Ad26.COV2.S vaccination and SARS-CoV-2 variants. Looking at the study overall: As a participant in COV1001, the donor was in the Ad26.COV2.S trial arm.

From germline, CDR1 is DFQATT and CDR2 SNEGSKA (reference sequence). This CDR3 region has 11 residues. The ends were cut back, 1 base at V and 10 bases at J, with 8 bases in the middle. Sequencing used immunoSEQ multiplex PCR; TCRdb keeps in-frame clones, though not all of them. This table has roughly 460,000 clones, roughly 87% appearing once. Treatment indicated: roughly 18 received Ad26.COV2.S at low or high dose, single or two shots; roughly five received placebo; per-sample allocation not given. After the first vaccine or placebo injection, samples were drawn on day 63. The specimen comprised peripheral blood, sampled in a trial of Ad26.COV2.S vaccine versus placebo. The chain uses TRBV20-1 and TRBJ1-5; D is unresolved. This sequence was found in a person aged 18-60 years who received the Ad26.COV2.S COVID-19 vaccine or a placebo. CDR3 loop: CSARGDQPQHF. The CDR3 region has the DNA TGCAGTGCTAGAGGTGACCAACCCCAGCATTTT.